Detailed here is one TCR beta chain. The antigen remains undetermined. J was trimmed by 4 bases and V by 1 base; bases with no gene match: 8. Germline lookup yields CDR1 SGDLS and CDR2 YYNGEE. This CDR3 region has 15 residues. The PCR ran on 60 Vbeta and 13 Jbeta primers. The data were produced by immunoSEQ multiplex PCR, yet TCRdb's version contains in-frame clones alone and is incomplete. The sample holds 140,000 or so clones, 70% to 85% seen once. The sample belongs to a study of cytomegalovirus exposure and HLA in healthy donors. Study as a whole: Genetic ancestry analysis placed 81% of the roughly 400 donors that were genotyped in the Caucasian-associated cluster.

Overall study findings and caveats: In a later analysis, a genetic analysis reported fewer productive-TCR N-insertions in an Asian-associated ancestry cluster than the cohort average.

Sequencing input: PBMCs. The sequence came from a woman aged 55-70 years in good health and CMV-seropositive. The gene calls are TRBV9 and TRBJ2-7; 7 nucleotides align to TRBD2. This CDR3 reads CASSVYGAGDYEQYF. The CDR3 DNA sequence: TGTGCCAGCAGCGTATATGGGGCGGGAGATTACGAGCAGTACTTC.